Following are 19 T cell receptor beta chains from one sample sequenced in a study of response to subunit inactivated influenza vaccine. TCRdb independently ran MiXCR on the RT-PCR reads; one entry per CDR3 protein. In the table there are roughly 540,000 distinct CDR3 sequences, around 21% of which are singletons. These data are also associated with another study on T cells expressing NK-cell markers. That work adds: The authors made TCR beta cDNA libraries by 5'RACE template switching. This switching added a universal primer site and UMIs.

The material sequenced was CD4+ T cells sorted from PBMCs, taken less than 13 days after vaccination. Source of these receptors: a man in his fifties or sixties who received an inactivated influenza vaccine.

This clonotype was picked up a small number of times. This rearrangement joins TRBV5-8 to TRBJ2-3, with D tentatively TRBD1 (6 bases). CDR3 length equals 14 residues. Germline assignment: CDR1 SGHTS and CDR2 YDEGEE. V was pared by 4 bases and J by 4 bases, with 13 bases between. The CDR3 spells CASSHGQRADTQYF. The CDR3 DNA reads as TGTGCCAGCAGCCATGGACAGCGCGCAGATACGCAGTATTTT.

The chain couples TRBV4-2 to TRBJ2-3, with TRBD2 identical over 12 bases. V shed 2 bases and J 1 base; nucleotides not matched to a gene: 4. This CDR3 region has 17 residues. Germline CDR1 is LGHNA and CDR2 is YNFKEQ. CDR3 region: CASSQPRTSGGTDTQYF. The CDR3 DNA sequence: TGTGCCAGCAGCCAACCTCGGACTAGCGGGGGCACAGATACGCAGTATTTT.

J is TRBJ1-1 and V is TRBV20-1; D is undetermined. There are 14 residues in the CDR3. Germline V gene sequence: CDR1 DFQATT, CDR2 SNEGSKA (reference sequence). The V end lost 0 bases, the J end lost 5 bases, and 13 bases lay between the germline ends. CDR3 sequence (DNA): TGCAGTGCTAGAGATCTCCTGGGGTTGACTGAAGCTTTCTTT. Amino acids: CSARDLLGLTEAFF.

The CDR3 coding sequence is TGTGCCAGCAGCTTAGCGTCGCCAGACGGTACGCAGTATTTT. It yields the protein CASSLASPDGTQYF. V and J are TRBV7-2 and TRBJ2-3; no firm D call. V shed 0 bases and J shed 8 bases, with 12 bases lying between them. The V gene's germline CDR1 is SGHTA and CDR2 FQGNSA. This CDR3 region has 14 residues.

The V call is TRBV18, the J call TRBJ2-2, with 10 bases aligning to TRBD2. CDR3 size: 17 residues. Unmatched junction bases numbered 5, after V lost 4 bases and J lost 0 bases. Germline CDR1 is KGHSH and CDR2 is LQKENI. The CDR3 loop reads CASSRGLATTNTGELFF. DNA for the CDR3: TGTGCCAGCTCACGGGGACTAGCGACTACGAACACCGGGGAGCTGTTTTTT.

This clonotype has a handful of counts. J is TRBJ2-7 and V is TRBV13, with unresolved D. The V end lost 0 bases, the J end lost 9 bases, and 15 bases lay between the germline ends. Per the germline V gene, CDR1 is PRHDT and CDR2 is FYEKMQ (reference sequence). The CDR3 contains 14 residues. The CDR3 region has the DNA TGTGCCAGCAGCTTAGGTTTGAAGGAACATCGGCAGTACTTC. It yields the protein CASSLGLKEHRQYF.

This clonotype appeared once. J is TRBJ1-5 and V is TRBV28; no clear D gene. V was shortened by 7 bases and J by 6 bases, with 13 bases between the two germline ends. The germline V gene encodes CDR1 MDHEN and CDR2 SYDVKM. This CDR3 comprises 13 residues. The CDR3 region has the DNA TGTGCCAGCAATTCCCCCGGACCTCAGCCCCAGCATTTT. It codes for CASNSPGPQPQHF. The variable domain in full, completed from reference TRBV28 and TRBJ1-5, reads DVKVTQSSRYLVKRTGEKVFLECVQDMDHENMFWYRQDPGLGLRLIYFSYDVKMKEKGDIPEGYSVSREKKERFSLILESASTNQTSMYLCASNSPGPQPQHFGDGTRLSIL.

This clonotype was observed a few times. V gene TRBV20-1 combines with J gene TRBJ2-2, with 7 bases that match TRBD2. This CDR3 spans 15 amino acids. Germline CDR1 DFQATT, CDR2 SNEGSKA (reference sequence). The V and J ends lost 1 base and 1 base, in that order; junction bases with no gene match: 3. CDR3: CSARVAGVNTGELFF. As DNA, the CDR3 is TGCAGTGCTAGAGTGGCGGGAGTGAACACCGGGGAGCTGTTTTTT.

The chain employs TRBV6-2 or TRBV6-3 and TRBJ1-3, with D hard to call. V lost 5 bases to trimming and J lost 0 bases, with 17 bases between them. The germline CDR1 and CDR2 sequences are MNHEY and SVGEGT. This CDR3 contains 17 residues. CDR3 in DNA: TGTGCCAGCAGTAGTAATCCTGCACAAGACTCTGGAAACACCATATATTTT. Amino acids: CASSSNPAQDSGNTIYF.

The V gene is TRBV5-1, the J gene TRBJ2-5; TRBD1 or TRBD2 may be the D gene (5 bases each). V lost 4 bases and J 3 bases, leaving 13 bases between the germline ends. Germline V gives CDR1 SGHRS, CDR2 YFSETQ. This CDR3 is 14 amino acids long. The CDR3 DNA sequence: TGCGCCAGCAGCCCGGGGACCTCAGAAGAGACCCAGTACTTC. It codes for CASSPGTSEETQYF.

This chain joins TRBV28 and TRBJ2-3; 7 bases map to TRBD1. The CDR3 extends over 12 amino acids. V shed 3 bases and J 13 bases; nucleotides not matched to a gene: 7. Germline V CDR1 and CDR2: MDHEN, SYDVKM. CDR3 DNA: TGTGCCAGCAGTTTCCGCACGGGACAGAAGTATTTT. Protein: CASSFRTGQKYF.

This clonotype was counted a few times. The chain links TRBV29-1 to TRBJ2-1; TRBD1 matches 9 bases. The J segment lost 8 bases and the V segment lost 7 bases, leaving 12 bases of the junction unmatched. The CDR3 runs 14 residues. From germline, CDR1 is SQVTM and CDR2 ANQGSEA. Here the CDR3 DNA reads TGCAGCGGAAGCCTACAGGGGGCAAGCGATGAGCAGTTCTTC. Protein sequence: CSGSLQGASDEQFF.

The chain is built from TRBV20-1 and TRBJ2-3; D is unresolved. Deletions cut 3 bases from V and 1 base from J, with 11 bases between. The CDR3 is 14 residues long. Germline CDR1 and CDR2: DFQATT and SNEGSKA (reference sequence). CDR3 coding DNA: TGCAGTGCTAGGACGCCGCTAGGCACAGATACGCAGTATTTT. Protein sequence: CSARTPLGTDTQYF.

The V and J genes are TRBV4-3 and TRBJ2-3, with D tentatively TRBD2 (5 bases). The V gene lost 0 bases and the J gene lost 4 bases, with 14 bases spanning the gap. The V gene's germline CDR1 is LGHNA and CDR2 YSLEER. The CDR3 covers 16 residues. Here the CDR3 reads CASSQDEGRAADTQYF. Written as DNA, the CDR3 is TGCGCCAGCAGCCAAGACGAAGGGAGAGCTGCAGATACGCAGTATTTT.

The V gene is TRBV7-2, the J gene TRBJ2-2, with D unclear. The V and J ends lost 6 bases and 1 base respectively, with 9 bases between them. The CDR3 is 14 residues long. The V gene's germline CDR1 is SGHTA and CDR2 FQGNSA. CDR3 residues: CASRITQNTGELFF. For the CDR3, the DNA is TGTGCCAGCAGGATTACGCAGAACACCGGGGAGCTGTTTTTT.

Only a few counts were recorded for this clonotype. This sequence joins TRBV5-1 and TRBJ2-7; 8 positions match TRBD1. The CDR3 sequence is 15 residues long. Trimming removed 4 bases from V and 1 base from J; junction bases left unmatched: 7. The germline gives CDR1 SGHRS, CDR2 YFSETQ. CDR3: CASSHTGGLSYEQYF. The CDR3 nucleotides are TGCGCCAGCAGCCATACAGGGGGACTTTCCTACGAGCAGTACTTC.

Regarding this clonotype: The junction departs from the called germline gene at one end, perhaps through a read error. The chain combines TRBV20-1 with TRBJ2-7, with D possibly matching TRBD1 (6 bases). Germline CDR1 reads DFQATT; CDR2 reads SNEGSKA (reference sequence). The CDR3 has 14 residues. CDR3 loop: CSARPQGNPYEQCF. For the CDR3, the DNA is TGCAGTGCTAGACCCCAGGGGAATCCCTACGAGCAGTGCTTC.

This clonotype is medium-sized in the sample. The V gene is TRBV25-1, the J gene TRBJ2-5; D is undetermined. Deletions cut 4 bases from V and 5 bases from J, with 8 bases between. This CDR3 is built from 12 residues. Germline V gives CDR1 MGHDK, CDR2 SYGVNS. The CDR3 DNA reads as TGTGCCAGCAGTGGGGGTTGGGAGACCCAGTACTTC. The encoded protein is CASSGGWETQYF.

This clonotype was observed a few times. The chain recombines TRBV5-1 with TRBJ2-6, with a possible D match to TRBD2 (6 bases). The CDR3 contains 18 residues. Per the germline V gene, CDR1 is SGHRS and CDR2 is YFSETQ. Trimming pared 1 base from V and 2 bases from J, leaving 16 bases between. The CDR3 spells CASSLRDSLYAGANVLTF. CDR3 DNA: TGCGCCAGCAGCTTGAGGGACTCCCTCTACGCTGGGGCCAACGTCCTGACTTTC.